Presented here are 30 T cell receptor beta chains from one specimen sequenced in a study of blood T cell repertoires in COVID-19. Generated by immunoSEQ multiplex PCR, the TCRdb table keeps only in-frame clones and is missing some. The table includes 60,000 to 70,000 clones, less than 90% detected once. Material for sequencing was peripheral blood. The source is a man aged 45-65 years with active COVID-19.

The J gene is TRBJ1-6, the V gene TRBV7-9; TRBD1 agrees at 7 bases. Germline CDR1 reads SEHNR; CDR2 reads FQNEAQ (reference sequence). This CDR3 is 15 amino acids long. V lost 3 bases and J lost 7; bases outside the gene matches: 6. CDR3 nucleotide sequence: TGTGCCAGCAGCTTCTACAGGGGAACAAATTCACCCCTCCACTTT. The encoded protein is CASSFYRGTNSPLHF.

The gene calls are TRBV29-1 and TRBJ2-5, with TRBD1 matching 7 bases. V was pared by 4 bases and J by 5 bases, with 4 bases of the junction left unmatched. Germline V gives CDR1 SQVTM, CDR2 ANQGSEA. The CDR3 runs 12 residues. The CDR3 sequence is CSVGQGWETQYF. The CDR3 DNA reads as TGCAGCGTTGGACAGGGCTGGGAGACCCAGTACTTC.

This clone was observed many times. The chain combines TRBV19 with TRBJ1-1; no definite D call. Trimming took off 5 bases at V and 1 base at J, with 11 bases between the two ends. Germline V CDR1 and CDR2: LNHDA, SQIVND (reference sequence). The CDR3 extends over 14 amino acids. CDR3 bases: TGTGCCAGTAGTCCCCCGACTACGAACACTGAAGCTTTCTTT. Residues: CASSPPTTNTEAFF.

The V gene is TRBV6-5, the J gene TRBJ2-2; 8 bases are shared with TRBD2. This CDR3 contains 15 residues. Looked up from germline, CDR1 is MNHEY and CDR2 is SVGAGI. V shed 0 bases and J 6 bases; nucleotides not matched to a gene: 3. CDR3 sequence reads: CASSYSGGAPGELFF. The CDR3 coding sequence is TGTGCCAGCAGTTACTCCGGGGGGGCCCCCGGGGAGCTGTTTTTT.

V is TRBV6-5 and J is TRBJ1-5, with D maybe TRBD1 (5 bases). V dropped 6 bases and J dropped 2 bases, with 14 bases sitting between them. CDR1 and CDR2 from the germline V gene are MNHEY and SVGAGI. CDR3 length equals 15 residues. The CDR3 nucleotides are TGTGCCAGCAGGAACCAGGGAGGCGGCAATCAGCCCCAGCATTTT. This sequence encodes CASRNQGGGNQPQHF.

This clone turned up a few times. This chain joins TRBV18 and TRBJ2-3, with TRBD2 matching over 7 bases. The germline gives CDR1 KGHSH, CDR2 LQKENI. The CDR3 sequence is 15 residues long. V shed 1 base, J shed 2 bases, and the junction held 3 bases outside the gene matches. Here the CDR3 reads CASSPLTSATDTQYF. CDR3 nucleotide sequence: TGTGCCAGCTCACCACTCACTAGCGCCACAGATACGCAGTATTTT. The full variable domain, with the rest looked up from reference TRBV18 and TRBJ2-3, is NAGVMQNPRHLVRRRGQEARLRCSPMKGHSHVYWYRQLPEEGLKFMVYLQKENIIDESGMPKERFSAEFPKEGPSILRIQQVVRGDSAAYFCASSPLTSATDTQYFGPGTRLTVL.

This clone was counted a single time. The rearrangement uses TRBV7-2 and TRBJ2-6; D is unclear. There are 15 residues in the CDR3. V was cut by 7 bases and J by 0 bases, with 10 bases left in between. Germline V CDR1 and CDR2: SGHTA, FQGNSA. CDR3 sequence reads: CASILRFSGANVLTF. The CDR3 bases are TGTGCCAGCATCCTACGGTTCTCTGGGGCCAACGTCCTGACTTTC.

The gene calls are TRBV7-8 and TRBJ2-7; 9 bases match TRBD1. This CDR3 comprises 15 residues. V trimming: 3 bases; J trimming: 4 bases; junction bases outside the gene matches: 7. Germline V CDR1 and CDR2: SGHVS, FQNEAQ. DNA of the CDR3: TGTGCCAGCAGCTTCGCCCGGACAGGGGAGTACGAGCAGTACTTC. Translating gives CASSFARTGEYEQYF.

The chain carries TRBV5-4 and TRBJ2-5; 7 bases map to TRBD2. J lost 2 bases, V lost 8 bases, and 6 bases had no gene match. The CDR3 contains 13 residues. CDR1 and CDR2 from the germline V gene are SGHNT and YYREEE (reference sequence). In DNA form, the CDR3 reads TGTGCCAGTTCGGGGGGTCCGCAAGAGACCCAGTACTTC. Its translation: CASSGGPQETQYF.

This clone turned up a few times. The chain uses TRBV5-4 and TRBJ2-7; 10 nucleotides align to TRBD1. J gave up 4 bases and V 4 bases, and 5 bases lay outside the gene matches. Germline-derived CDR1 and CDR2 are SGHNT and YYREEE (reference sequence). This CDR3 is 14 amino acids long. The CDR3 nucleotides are TGTGCCAGCAGCCCCGGGACAGGGGAATACGAGCAGTACTTC. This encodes CASSPGTGEYEQYF.

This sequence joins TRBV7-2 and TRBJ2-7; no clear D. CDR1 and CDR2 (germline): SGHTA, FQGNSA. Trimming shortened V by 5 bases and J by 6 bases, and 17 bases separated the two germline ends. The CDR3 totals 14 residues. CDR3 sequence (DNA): TGTGCCAGCAGCCCAACTCGAACCGGAGCCGAGCAGTACTTC. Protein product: CASSPTRTGAEQYF.

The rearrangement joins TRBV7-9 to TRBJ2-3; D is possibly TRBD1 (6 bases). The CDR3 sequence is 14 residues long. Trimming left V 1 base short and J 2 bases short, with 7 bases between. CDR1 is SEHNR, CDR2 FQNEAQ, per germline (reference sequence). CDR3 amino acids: CASSLGTDTDTQYF. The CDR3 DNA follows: TGTGCCAGCAGCTTAGGGACAGACACAGATACGCAGTATTTT.

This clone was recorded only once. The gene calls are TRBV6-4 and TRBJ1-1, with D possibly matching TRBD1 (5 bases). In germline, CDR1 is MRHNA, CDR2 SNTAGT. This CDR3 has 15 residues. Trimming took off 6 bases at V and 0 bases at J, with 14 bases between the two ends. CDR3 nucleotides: TGTGCCAGCAGAACGCCTCAACAGGTGAACACTGAAGCTTTCTTT. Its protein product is CASRTPQQVNTEAFF.

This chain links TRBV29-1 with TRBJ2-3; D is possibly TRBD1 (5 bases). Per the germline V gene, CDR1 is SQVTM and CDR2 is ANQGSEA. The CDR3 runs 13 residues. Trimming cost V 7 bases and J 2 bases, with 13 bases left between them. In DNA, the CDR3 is TGCAGCGGAATACCCAGGGACACAGATACGCAGTATTTT. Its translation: CSGIPRDTDTQYF.

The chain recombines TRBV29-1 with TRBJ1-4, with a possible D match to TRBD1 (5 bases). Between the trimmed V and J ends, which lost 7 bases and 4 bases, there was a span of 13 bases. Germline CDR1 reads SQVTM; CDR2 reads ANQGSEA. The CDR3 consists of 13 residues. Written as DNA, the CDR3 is TGCAGCGCCGCGGGGAGGGGTAATGAAAAACTGTTTTTT. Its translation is CSAAGRGNEKLFF.

The CDR3 DNA sequence: TGTGCCAGCAGTACCTATATGTCAAATCAGCCCCAGCATTTT. Protein sequence: CASSTYMSNQPQHF. The chain is built from TRBV6-5 and TRBJ1-5, with unresolved D. The CDR3 is 14 residues long. Trimming shortened V by 5 bases and J by 4 bases, and 12 bases separated the two germline ends. Germline V gene sequence: CDR1 MNHEY, CDR2 SVGAGI.

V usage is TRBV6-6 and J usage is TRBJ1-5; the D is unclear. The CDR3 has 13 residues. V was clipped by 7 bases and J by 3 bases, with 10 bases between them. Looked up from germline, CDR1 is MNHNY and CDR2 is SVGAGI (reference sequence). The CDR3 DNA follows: TGTGCCAGCATTCTTACAGTCAATCAGCCCCAGCATTTT. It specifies CASILTVNQPQHF.

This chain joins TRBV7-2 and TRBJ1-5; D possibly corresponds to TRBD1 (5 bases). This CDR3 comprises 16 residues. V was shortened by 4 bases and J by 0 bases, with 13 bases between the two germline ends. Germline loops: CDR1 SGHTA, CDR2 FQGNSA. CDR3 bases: TGTGCCAGCAGCTATGGGGCCGGTTATAGCAATCAGCCCCAGCATTTT. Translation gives CASSYGAGYSNQPQHF.

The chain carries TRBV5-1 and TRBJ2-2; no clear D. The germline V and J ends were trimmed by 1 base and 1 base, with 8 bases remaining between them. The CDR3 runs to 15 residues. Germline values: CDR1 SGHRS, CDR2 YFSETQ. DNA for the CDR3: TGCGCCAGCAGCTTGTTACAGCAGAACACCGGGGAGCTGTTTTTT. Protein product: CASSLLQQNTGELFF.

CDR3 loop: CASSLSTDTQYF. CDR3 DNA: TGTGCCAGCAGCCTCAGCACAGATACGCAGTATTTT. J is TRBJ2-3 and V is TRBV5-4; no definite D call. This CDR3 is 12 amino acids long. V gave up 4 bases and J gave up 0 bases, with 3 bases separating them. The germline gives CDR1 SGHNT, CDR2 YYREEE (reference sequence).

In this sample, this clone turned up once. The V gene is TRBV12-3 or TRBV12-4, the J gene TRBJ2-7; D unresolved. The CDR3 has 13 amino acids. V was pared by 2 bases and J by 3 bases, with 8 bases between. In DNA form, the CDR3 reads TGTGCCAGCAGTTTAAATGGCGGCTACGAGCAGTACTTC. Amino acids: CASSLNGGYEQYF.

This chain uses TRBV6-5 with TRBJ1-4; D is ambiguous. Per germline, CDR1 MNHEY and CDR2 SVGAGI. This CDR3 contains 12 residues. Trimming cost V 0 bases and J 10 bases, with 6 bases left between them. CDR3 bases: TGTGCCAGCAGTTACTCTAGAGGAAAACTGTTTTTT. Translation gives CASSYSRGKLFF.

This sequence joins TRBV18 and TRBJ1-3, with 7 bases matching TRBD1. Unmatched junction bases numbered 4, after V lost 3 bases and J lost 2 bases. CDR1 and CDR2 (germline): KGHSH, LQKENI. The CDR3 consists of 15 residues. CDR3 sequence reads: CASSPLGQTGNTIYF. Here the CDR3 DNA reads TGTGCCAGCTCACCCCTGGGACAGACTGGAAACACCATATATTTT.

The CDR3 here is CASSSGTLNEQFF. CDR3 in DNA: TGTGCCAGCAGCTCAGGGACTCTGAATGAGCAGTTCTTC. The chain employs TRBV27 and TRBJ2-1, with D perhaps matching TRBD2 (6 bases). CDR1 and CDR2 from the germline V gene are MNHEY and SMNVEV (reference sequence). V lost 6 bases to trimming and J lost 7 bases, with 13 bases between them. The CDR3 contains 13 residues.

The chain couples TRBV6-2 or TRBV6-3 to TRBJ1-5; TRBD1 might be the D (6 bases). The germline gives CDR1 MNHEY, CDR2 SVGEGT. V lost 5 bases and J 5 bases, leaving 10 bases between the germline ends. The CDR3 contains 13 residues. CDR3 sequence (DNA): TGTGCCAGCAGTGCGGACAGATATCAGCCCCAGCATTTT. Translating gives CASSADRYQPQHF.

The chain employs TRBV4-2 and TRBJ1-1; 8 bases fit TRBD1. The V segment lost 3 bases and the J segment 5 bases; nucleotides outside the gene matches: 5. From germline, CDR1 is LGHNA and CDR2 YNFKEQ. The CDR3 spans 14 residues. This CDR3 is CASSHTGGRTEAFF. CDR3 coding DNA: TGTGCCAGCAGCCATACAGGGGGTCGGACTGAAGCTTTCTTT.

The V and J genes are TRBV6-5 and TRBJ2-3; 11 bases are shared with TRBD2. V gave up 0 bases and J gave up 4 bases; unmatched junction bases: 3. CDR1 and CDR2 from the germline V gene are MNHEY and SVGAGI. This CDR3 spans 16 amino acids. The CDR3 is CASSYSASGGSDTQYF. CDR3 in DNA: TGTGCCAGCAGTTACTCAGCTAGCGGGGGGTCAGATACGCAGTATTTT.

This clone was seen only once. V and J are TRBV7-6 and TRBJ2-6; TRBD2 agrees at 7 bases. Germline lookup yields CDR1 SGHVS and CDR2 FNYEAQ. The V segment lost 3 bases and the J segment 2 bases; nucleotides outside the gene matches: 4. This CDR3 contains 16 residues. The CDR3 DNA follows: TGTGCCAGCAGCTTGCAGGGAGGGGCTGGGGCCAACGTCCTGACTTTC. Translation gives CASSLQGGAGANVLTF.

Written as DNA, the CDR3 is TGTGCCAGTAGTATATTCTTCGGACAGGGGTCTGAAGCTTTCTTT. Protein sequence: CASSIFFGQGSEAFF. The V gene is TRBV19, the J gene TRBJ1-1; 9 bases align to TRBD1. Germline CDR1 LNHDA, CDR2 SQIVND (reference sequence). This CDR3 contains 15 residues. Trimming took 2 bases from V and 6 from J; bases not matched to a gene: 7. The entire variable domain, with the rest obtained from reference TRBV19 and TRBJ1-1, is as follows: DGGITQSPKYLFRKEGQNVTLSCEQNLNHDAMYWYRQDPGQGLRLIYYSQIVNDFQKGDIAEGYSVSREKKESFPLTVTSAQKNPTAFYLCASSIFFGQGSEAFFGQGTRLTVV.

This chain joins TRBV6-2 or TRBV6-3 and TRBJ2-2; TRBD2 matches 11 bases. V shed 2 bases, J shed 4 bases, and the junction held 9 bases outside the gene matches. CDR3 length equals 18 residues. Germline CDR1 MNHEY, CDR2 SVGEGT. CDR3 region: CASSYESSGRVSTGELFF. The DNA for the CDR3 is TGTGCCAGCAGTTACGAAAGTAGCGGGAGGGTTAGCACCGGGGAGCTGTTTTTT.